Shown below are 32 T cell receptor beta chains from a single sample sequenced in a study of control samples from healthy donors and cancer patients. Method: immunoSEQ multiplex PCR; TCRdb's copy keeps in-frame clones and lacks some. The sample has approximately 70,000 clones, 87% seen once. Source material: PBMCs. These receptors came from a woman in her forties or fifties with head and neck cancer.

The V call is TRBV7-9, the J call TRBJ2-3; 9 bases match TRBD1. The CDR3 contains 16 residues. CDR1 and CDR2 from the germline V gene are SEHNR and FQNEAQ (reference sequence). V dropped 5 bases and J dropped 0; count of bases not matched to a gene: 6. CDR3 sequence: CASSPWTGASTDTQYF. The CDR3 nucleotides read TGTGCCAGCAGCCCCTGGACAGGGGCTAGCACAGATACGCAGTATTTT.

In this sample, this clone turned up once. This rearrangement joins TRBV5-1 to TRBJ2-1, with D possibly called TRBD1 or TRBD2 (6 bases each). The germline V gene encodes CDR1 SGHRS and CDR2 YFSETQ. The CDR3 extends over 14 amino acids. V shed 4 bases and J shed 0 bases, with 8 bases lying between them. CDR3 loop: CASSKGGSYNEQFF. The CDR3 DNA reads TGCGCCAGCAGCAAGGGGGGCTCCTACAATGAGCAGTTCTTC.

J is TRBJ1-1 and V is TRBV18; D not resolved. Trimming removed 6 bases at V and 1 base at J, with 15 bases between. The CDR3 runs 15 residues. CDR1 and CDR2 from the germline V gene are KGHSH and LQKENI. The CDR3 loop reads CASSATRVKNTEAFF. CDR3 sequence (DNA): TGTGCCAGCTCGGCGACACGGGTGAAGAACACTGAAGCTTTCTTT.

The chain uses TRBV4-2 and TRBJ1-4; no definite D call. The CDR3 extends over 17 amino acids. Looked up from germline, CDR1 is LGHNA and CDR2 is YNFKEQ. The V end lost 0 bases, the J end lost 5 bases, and 16 bases lay between the germline ends. The CDR3 bases are TGTGCCAGCAGCCAAGATAGGAGAGGGCAGACAAATGAAAAACTGTTTTTT. The encoded protein is CASSQDRRGQTNEKLFF.

DNA for the CDR3: TGTGCCAGCAGCAAGGGACATGGGGGTTCAGAACTGTTTTTT. Protein: CASSKGHGGSELFF. The chain couples TRBV5-4 to TRBJ1-4; weak D call: TRBD1 (6 bases). Trimming cost V 4 bases and J 12 bases, with 19 bases left between them. The CDR3 extends over 14 amino acids. Per germline, CDR1 SGHNT and CDR2 YYREEE (reference sequence).

The rearrangement links TRBV7-9 to TRBJ2-1; 10 bases are shared with TRBD2. CDR3 length: 14 residues. With 5 bases clipped from V and 8 bases from J, the junction kept 6 bases outside the gene matches. Germline V gives CDR1 SEHNR, CDR2 FQNEAQ (reference sequence). CDR3 in DNA: TGTGCCAGCAGCCCCAGCGGGGGGGGTGATGAGCAGTTCTTC. It specifies CASSPSGGGDEQFF.

J is TRBJ2-6 and V is TRBV4-2, with 9 bases fitting TRBD2. The ends lost 0 bases at V and 0 bases at J; junction bases unmatched: 9. Germline V gene sequence: CDR1 LGHNA, CDR2 YNFKEQ. The CDR3 contains 20 residues. CDR3 nucleotides: TGTGCCAGCAGCCAAGATTTGCGGGGGGGTACCCTCTCTGGGGCCAACGTCCTGACTTTC. Residues: CASSQDLRGGTLSGANVLTF.

This sequence joins TRBV5-1 and TRBJ2-3; possible D gene TRBD2, 7 bases. Trimming removed 0 bases from V and 6 bases from J, with 14 bases in between. CDR3 size: 15 residues. Germline CDR1 and CDR2: SGHRS and YFSETQ. The CDR3 DNA follows: TGCGCCAGCAGCTTGGACGGGGCGGGGGCGGATACGCAGTATTTT. It encodes CASSLDGAGADTQYF.

This chain links TRBV5-4 with TRBJ2-1, with 8 bases identical to TRBD2. V trimming: 4 bases; J trimming: 4 bases; junction bases outside the gene matches: 13. The CDR3 has 17 amino acids. The germline V gene encodes CDR1 SGHNT and CDR2 YYREEE (reference sequence). The CDR3 spells CASSRVGGAVLYNEQFF. The DNA of the CDR3 is TGTGCCAGCAGCCGGGTCGGGGGGGCCGTTTTATACAATGAGCAGTTCTTC.

The CDR3 protein is CASSKEDRLTAHEQYF. The CDR3 region has the DNA TGTGCCAGCAGCAAGGAGGACAGGTTGACTGCCCACGAGCAGTACTTC. The chain couples TRBV9 to TRBJ2-7; 7 bases agree with TRBD1. The CDR3 spans 16 residues. Germline-derived CDR1 and CDR2 are SGDLS and YYNGEE. V was pared by 4 bases and J by 5 bases, with 15 bases of the junction left unmatched.

The V and J genes are TRBV6-5 and TRBJ2-7; weak D call: TRBD1 (6 bases). The CDR3 has 12 amino acids. Germline V gives CDR1 MNHEY, CDR2 SVGAGI. Trimming took off 7 bases at V and 4 bases at J, with 11 bases between the two ends. The CDR3 spells CASNGQSYEQYF. The CDR3 bases are TGTGCCAGCAACGGACAGAGTTACGAGCAGTACTTC.

The rearrangement joins TRBV3-1 (or the pseudogene TRBV3-2) to TRBJ2-1, with D perhaps matching TRBD2 (6 bases). CDR1 is LGHDT, CDR2 YNNKEL, per germline (reference sequence). This CDR3 has 17 residues. The V and J ends lost 4 bases and 6 bases respectively, with 22 bases between them. The CDR3 sequence is CASSPTMGSGGFNEQFF. The CDR3 DNA follows: TGTGCCAGCAGCCCCACCATGGGGTCCGGGGGTTTCAATGAGCAGTTCTTC.

This clone appeared a few times. This chain links TRBV30 with TRBJ1-1; no clear D gene. The CDR3 has 11 residues. V was trimmed by 1 base and J by 6 bases, leaving 6 bases between them. Per the germline V gene, CDR1 is GTSNPN and CDR2 is SVGIG (reference sequence). The CDR3 here is CAWSDLAEAFF. The CDR3 nucleotides read TGTGCCTGGAGTGATTTGGCTGAAGCTTTCTTT.

V is TRBV6-5 and J is TRBJ1-6; the D gene is possibly TRBD1 (5 bases). The length of the CDR3 is 12 residues. V lost 8 bases, J lost 9 bases, and 11 bases lay in between. Per germline, CDR1 MNHEY and CDR2 SVGAGI. The CDR3 DNA is TGTGCCAGCCATTGGGGGGGTTCACCCCTCCACTTT. It specifies CASHWGGSPLHF.

The V and J genes are TRBV7-9 and TRBJ2-1; 8 bases fit TRBD1. V lost 3 bases, J lost 5 bases, and 3 bases stayed unmatched. The length of the CDR3 is 14 residues. From germline, CDR1 is SEHNR and CDR2 FQNEAQ (reference sequence). CDR3 bases: TGTGCCAGCAGCTTGGGACAGGCCAACAATGAGCAGTTCTTC. Amino acids: CASSLGQANNEQFF.

The chain employs TRBV5-8 and TRBJ1-4; D gene unclear. The CDR3 has 15 residues. The V gene's germline CDR1 is SGHTS and CDR2 YDEGEE. V gave up 2 bases and J gave up 7 bases, with 15 bases separating them. The CDR3 DNA reads as TGTGCCAGCAGCTTAGGCGCAAACAGACGTGAAAAACTGTTTTTT. It encodes CASSLGANRREKLFF.

The chain employs TRBV5-5 and TRBJ1-5; the D gene is possibly TRBD1 (6 bases). Between the trimmed V and J ends, which lost 4 bases and 5 bases, there was a span of 16 bases. The CDR3 has 15 residues. Germline values: CDR1 SGHKS, CDR2 YYEKEE (reference sequence). CDR3 amino acids: CASSPDRSRYQPQHF. The CDR3 DNA sequence: TGTGCCAGCAGCCCGGACAGATCGAGGTATCAGCCCCAGCATTTT.

This chain links TRBV18 with TRBJ1-1; D gene ambiguous. Germline assignment: CDR1 KGHSH and CDR2 LQKENI. CDR3 length: 15 amino acids. Deletions cut 0 bases from V and 0 bases from J, with 8 bases between. The CDR3 DNA reads TGTGCCAGCTCACCACCGACCGGAGTGAACACTGAAGCTTTCTTT. As protein: CASSPPTGVNTEAFF.

The chain combines TRBV6-1 with TRBJ1-1; D may be TRBD1 (5 bases). This CDR3 spans 14 amino acids. V was clipped by 3 bases and J by 2 bases, with 10 bases between them. Germline CDR1 reads MNHNS; CDR2 reads SASEGT. CDR3 bases: TGTGCCAGCAGTGACAGGGTCAGTAACACTGAAGCTTTCTTT. Encoded protein: CASSDRVSNTEAFF.

This chain links TRBV7-3 with TRBJ1-2, with TRBD1 matching 7 bases. V lost 6 bases and J lost 8; bases outside the gene matches: 15. The CDR3 extends over 15 amino acids. Germline lookup yields CDR1 SGHTA and CDR2 FQGTGA. The CDR3 reads CASSSVGGGARGYTF. The CDR3 nucleotides are TGTGCCAGCAGTTCCGTCGGAGGGGGCGCCAGGGGCTACACCTTC.

The gene calls are TRBV9 and TRBJ2-2; TRBD1 matches at 11 bases. Losses at the gene ends were 0 bases for V and 6 bases for J; bases not matched to a gene: 1. CDR1 is SGDLS, CDR2 YYNGEE, per germline. The CDR3 has 15 amino acids. CDR3 loop: CASSVAGQGAGELFF. The CDR3 DNA reads as TGTGCCAGCAGCGTAGCGGGACAGGGGGCCGGGGAGCTGTTTTTT. The whole variable domain, remainder taken from reference TRBV9 and TRBJ2-2, is DSGVTQTPKHLITATGQRVTLRCSPRSGDLSVYWYQQSLDQGLQFLIQYYNGEERAKGNILERFSAQQFPDLHSELNLSSLELGDSALYFCASSVAGQGAGELFFGEGSRLTVL.

The gene calls are TRBV2 and TRBJ1-1, with D hard to call. V shed 6 bases and J shed 3 bases, with 17 bases lying between them. Germline assignment: CDR1 SNHLY and CDR2 FYNNEI. This CDR3 comprises 15 residues. DNA of the CDR3: TGTGCCAGCAGAAGAACGGGAAACTGGGACACTGAAGCTTTCTTT. Protein product: CASRRTGNWDTEAFF.

The V gene is TRBV6-5, the J gene TRBJ2-5, with D unclear. With 8 bases removed from V and 1 base from J, the gap between germline ends came to 14 bases. This CDR3 comprises 14 residues. CDR1 is MNHEY, CDR2 SVGAGI, per germline. CDR3 nucleotides: TGTGCCAGCGAAATCGACCCGATCCAAGAGACCCAGTACTTC. Translating it yields CASEIDPIQETQYF.

The CDR3: CASSQGLAVETQYF. The CDR3, as DNA: TGCGCCAGCAGCCAAGGACTAGCGGTAGAGACCCAGTACTTC. J is TRBJ2-5 and V is TRBV4-3; 9 bases match TRBD2. Trimming cost V 1 base and J 4 bases; bases outside gene matches: 1. Germline V lookup: CDR1 LGHNA, CDR2 YSLEER. The CDR3 sequence is 14 residues long.

This sequence joins TRBV5-1 and TRBJ1-2, with D possibly being TRBD1 (6 bases). The V end lost 0 bases, the J end lost 5 bases, and 14 bases lay between the germline ends. This CDR3 has 15 amino acids. Looked up from germline, CDR1 is SGHRS and CDR2 is YFSETQ. CDR3: CASSLASRGQYGYTF. The CDR3 DNA follows: TGCGCCAGCAGCTTGGCTTCCCGGGGGCAATATGGCTACACCTTC.

The chain has TRBV7-9 and TRBJ1-1; unclear D gene. The germline CDR1 and CDR2 sequences are SEHNR and FQNEAQ (reference sequence). Between the trimmed V and J ends, which lost 3 bases and 0 bases, there was a span of 8 bases. CDR3 length equals 14 residues. The CDR3 here is CASSFKGMNTEAFF. The CDR3 bases are TGTGCCAGCAGCTTTAAGGGAATGAACACTGAAGCTTTCTTT.

The chain carries TRBV2 and TRBJ1-1, with D perhaps matching TRBD1 (5 bases). Germline V lookup: CDR1 SNHLY, CDR2 FYNNEI. The V end lost 4 bases, the J end lost 3 bases, and 12 bases lay between the germline ends. This CDR3 is 14 amino acids long. In nucleotides, the CDR3 is TGTGCCAGCAGTGGACCAAGAGGGGACACTGAAGCTTTCTTT. Amino acids: CASSGPRGDTEAFF.

The CDR3 DNA follows: TGTGCCAGCAGCTTGGAGCGGGGAGGCTACGAGCAGTACTTC. Encoded protein: CASSLERGGYEQYF. This chain connects TRBV5-4 to TRBJ2-7; 7 bases agree with TRBD2. With V trimmed by 0 bases and J by 3 bases, 3 bases remained unmatched. The CDR3 is made up of 14 amino acids. Germline CDR1 SGHNT, CDR2 YYREEE (reference sequence).

J is TRBJ2-3 and V is TRBV24-1; tentatively, D is TRBD2 (5 bases). The CDR3 covers 14 residues. CDR1 is KGHDR, CDR2 SFDVKD, per germline. V was cut by 3 bases and J by 0 bases, with 6 bases left in between. The CDR3 nucleotides are TGTGCCACCAGTGATCGGACTAGCACAGATACGCAGTATTTT. Translated: CATSDRTSTDTQYF.

The V gene is TRBV7-8, the J gene TRBJ1-1; D is possibly TRBD1 (6 bases). The V gene lost 0 bases and the J gene lost 4 bases, with 9 bases spanning the gap. From germline, CDR1 is SGHVS and CDR2 FQNEAQ. The CDR3 has 14 amino acids. This CDR3 is CASSLALGATEAFF. CDR3 nucleotides: TGTGCCAGCAGCTTAGCTTTGGGGGCCACTGAAGCTTTCTTT.

This clone has just a few counts. The chain has TRBV27 and TRBJ2-7; TRBD2 agrees at 8 bases. This CDR3 has 15 residues. Trimming at V came to 7 bases and at J to 2 bases, leaving 10 bases not matched to a gene. Germline V lookup: CDR1 MNHEY, CDR2 SMNVEV (reference sequence). The DNA for the CDR3 is TGTGCCAGCAAGCCCCTGCGGGGGGATGCCTACGAGCAGTACTTC. Its translation is CASKPLRGDAYEQYF.

The chain combines TRBV4-1 with TRBJ1-3; 9 bases map to TRBD1. The CDR3 contains 15 residues. CDR1 and CDR2 from the germline V gene are MGHRA and YSYEKL. Trimming cost V 0 bases and J 4 bases; bases outside gene matches: 1. Here the CDR3 reads CASSQDGTGGNTIYF. The CDR3 DNA follows: TGCGCCAGCAGCCAAGATGGGACAGGGGGAAACACCATATATTTT.